This section outlines one TCR beta chain sequence together with its context. Its antigen is unidentified. Other nucleotide sequences from this sample produce the same CDR3. The data are from a study of cytomegalovirus exposure and HLA in healthy donors. This PCR relied on a set of 60 Vbeta primers and 13 Jbeta primers. Method: immunoSEQ multiplex PCR; TCRdb's copy keeps in-frame clones and lacks some. The profile shows around 120,000 clones, around three quarters of them singletons. Overall study findings and caveats: Presence/absence comparisons presumed near-even sequencing depth among donors.

The junction had 5 bases not matched to a gene; V was cut back by 2 bases and J by 1 base. The CDR3 runs to 16 residues. Germline V lookup: CDR1 MNHNY, CDR2 SVGAGI (reference sequence). This clonotype originated in a man aged 18 to 29 in good health and CMV-seronegative. The chain employs TRBV6-6 and TRBJ2-3; 8 bases are shared with TRBD1. Sequencing input: PBMCs. CDR3 loop: CASSYRQGAGTDTQYF. Here the CDR3 DNA reads TGTGCCAGCAGTTACCGGCAGGGGGCTGGCACAGATACGCAGTATTTT.